Listed here are 3 T cell receptor beta chains from one sample, sequenced in a study of blood T cells in healthy people across ages. Primers used in a second PCR of roughly 7 to 11 cycles were a sample-barcoded 5' primer and a J-beta primer mix. TCRdb re-called the 5' RACE reads through MiXCR, storing one row per CDR3 protein. The data contain approximately 1,100,000 distinct CDR3 sequences, less than 50% of them singletons. The specimen was blood. Every receptor here comes from a woman in her sixties or seventies in good health.

V and J are TRBV13 and TRBJ1-2; 11 positions agree with TRBD1. The CDR3 length is 14 residues. Unmatched junction bases numbered 5, after V lost 4 bases and J lost 7 bases. Per germline, CDR1 PRHDT and CDR2 FYEKMQ (reference sequence). CDR3 sequence: CASSSGQGALGYTF. In nucleotides, the CDR3 is TGTGCCAGCAGCTCCGGACAGGGGGCGCTTGGCTACACCTTC.

This clonotype occurred a few times. The CDR3 DNA reads TGTGCCAGCAAGATTGGTTGGTCACCCCTCCACTTT. This codes for CASKIGWSPLHF. The chain joins TRBV27 to TRBJ1-6, with D unresolved. V lost 7 bases to trimming and J lost 10 bases, with 11 bases between them. The CDR3 is made up of 12 amino acids. Germline CDR1 and CDR2: MNHEY and SMNVEV (reference sequence).

This clonotype was counted only a few times. The CDR3 sequence: CAIWEGAGYEQYF. The CDR3 nucleotides read TGTGCCATCTGGGAGGGGGCAGGGTACGAGCAGTACTTC. The V and J genes are TRBV10-3 and TRBJ2-7, with D possibly called TRBD1 or TRBD2 (7 bases each). The CDR3 has 13 residues. Germline CDR1 reads ENHRY; CDR2 reads SYGVKD. Trimming pared 8 bases from V and 4 bases from J, leaving 15 bases between.